These 20 T cell receptor beta chains originate from one sample sequenced in a study of T-cell memory formation after mild COVID-19 (TCRdb year 2021). The library was prepared using 5' RACE. Instrument used: Illumina NovaSeq 6000. TCRdb reanalyzed the raw reads on its own, using fastp at Q25 for trimming and MiXCR for clone calling, and kept in-frame beta chains. Here each entry gathers all rows of one CDR3 protein and keeps the most common genes and DNA. The sample records approximately 560,000 distinct CDR3 sequences, around a sixth of which are singletons. Clones ranked in the top ten supply about 8.1% of the sample. The sample comprised PBMCs or a T cell subset sorted from them (not recorded which). The receptors shown here come from an adult woman who had mild COVID-19 (a few samples of this study predate the infection). The sample titles of this study are shuffled in the database, so cell type and time point are left out; the donor was told from shared clones.

This clonotype was counted a few times. The gene calls are TRBV12-3 or TRBV12-4 and TRBJ1-6; no firm D call. The CDR3 covers 15 residues. V gave up 4 bases and J gave up 10 bases, with 17 bases separating them. CDR3 in amino acids: CASSSTTTGPSPLHF. DNA for the CDR3: TGTGCCAGCAGTTCAACGACTACCGGGCCCTCACCCCTCCACTTT.

This clonotype appeared a few times. The chain is built from TRBV12-3 or TRBV12-4 and TRBJ1-6; possible D gene TRBD1, 6 bases. The CDR3 sequence is 14 residues long. V lost 8 bases and J lost 7, with 15 bases in between. The CDR3 DNA reads TGTGCCAGCCGCAAAACAGGGTCCAATTCACCCCTCCACTTT. It yields the protein CASRKTGSNSPLHF.

The V gene is TRBV5-1, the J gene TRBJ2-5; perhaps TRBD2 as D (6 bases). The V end was cut by 3 bases, the J end by 2 bases, with 14 bases between. Per germline, CDR1 SGHRS and CDR2 YFSETQ. The CDR3 runs to 15 residues. CDR3 residues: CASSYQPGEQETQYF. For the CDR3, the DNA is TGCGCCAGCAGCTATCAACCGGGAGAACAAGAGACCCAGTACTTC.

Only a few counts were recorded for this clonotype. The chain has TRBV3-1 and TRBJ1-1; D may be TRBD1 (6 bases). The CDR3 extends over 14 amino acids. V was pared by 2 bases and J by 6 bases, with 13 bases between. The germline V gene has CDR1 LGHDT and CDR2 YNNKEL (reference sequence). The CDR3 region is CASSQYRQVSEAFF. For the CDR3, the DNA is TGTGCCAGCAGCCAATACCGACAGGTTTCTGAAGCTTTCTTT.

This clonotype was found a few times. The rearrangement joins TRBV7-9 to TRBJ2-7; no firm D call. V was clipped by 5 bases and J by 3 bases, with 11 bases between them. Germline V gene sequence: CDR1 SEHNR, CDR2 FQNEAQ (reference sequence). The CDR3 sequence is 13 residues long. The CDR3 DNA reads as TGTGCCAGCAGCCCACCGTCCGACTACGAGCAGTACTTC. Protein product: CASSPPSDYEQYF.

This clonotype was observed a few times. The rearrangement links TRBV27 to TRBJ1-2; tentatively, D is TRBD1 (6 bases). Trimming stripped 2 bases from V and 3 bases from J, with 16 bases between. The CDR3 totals 16 residues. CDR1 and CDR2 from the germline V gene are MNHEY and SMNVEV (reference sequence). The chain's CDR3 is CASSLKALQGHYGYTF. Here the CDR3 DNA reads TGTGCCAGCAGTTTAAAGGCCCTCCAGGGGCACTATGGCTACACCTTC.

This rearrangement joins TRBV5-6 to TRBJ2-2, with 9 bases aligning to TRBD1. Trimming cost V 6 bases and J 4 bases; bases outside gene matches: 7. Per the germline V gene, CDR1 is SGHDT and CDR2 is YYEEEE. This CDR3 spans 15 amino acids. Here the CDR3 reads CASTTGTGITGELFF. The DNA for the CDR3 is TGTGCCAGCACCACCGGGACAGGGATCACCGGGGAGCTGTTTTTT.

For the CDR3, the DNA is TGTGCCAGCAGTGTCCCTACCACCCACAATGAGCAGTTCTTC. Translated: CASSVPTTHNEQFF. This chain uses TRBV2 with TRBJ2-1; no clear D. V shed 4 bases and J shed 5 bases, with 12 bases lying between them. The CDR3 extends over 14 amino acids. Germline V lookup: CDR1 SNHLY, CDR2 FYNNEI.

This clonotype has just a few counts. V and J are TRBV7-2 and TRBJ2-7, with unresolved D. This CDR3 is 12 amino acids long. Per germline, CDR1 SGHTA and CDR2 FQGNSA. V was trimmed by 1 base and J by 6 bases, leaving 7 bases between them. CDR3 amino acids: CASSLESIEQYF. CDR3 sequence (DNA): TGTGCCAGCAGCTTAGAAAGTATCGAGCAGTACTTC.

This clonotype was picked up a small number of times. The chain uses TRBV20-1 and TRBJ2-1; tentative D call: TRBD2 (5 bases). The germline gives CDR1 DFQATT, CDR2 SNEGSKA (reference sequence). CDR3 length equals 15 residues. V dropped 3 bases and J dropped 1 base, with 13 bases sitting between them. CDR3 in amino acids: CSASNRRRSYNEQFF. In DNA form, the CDR3 reads TGCAGTGCTAGTAATCGAAGGAGGTCCTACAATGAGCAGTTCTTC.

The table lists this clonotype with a few counts. V usage is TRBV7-8 and J usage is TRBJ1-2; no clear D. Trimming removed 0 bases from V and 2 bases from J, with 16 bases in between. The CDR3 is 17 amino acids. The V gene's germline CDR1 is SGHVS and CDR2 FQNEAQ. This chain's CDR3 is CASSLAYLRASNYGYTF. CDR3 nucleotides: TGTGCCAGCAGCTTAGCCTACCTTAGGGCGTCGAACTATGGCTACACCTTC.

The chain joins TRBV7-8 to TRBJ1-2; D remains unclear. The V and J ends lost 0 bases and 4 bases respectively, with 12 bases between them. The CDR3 is made up of 15 amino acids. Germline assignment: CDR1 SGHVS and CDR2 FQNEAQ. CDR3 DNA: TGTGCCAGCAGCTTAGCAACAGAAGGAGCCTATGGCTACACCTTC. Protein sequence: CASSLATEGAYGYTF. Full variable domain (outside the CDR3, taken from reference TRBV7-8 and TRBJ1-2): GAGVSQSPRYKVAKRGQDVALRCDPISGHVSLFWYQQALGQGPEFLTYFQNEAQLDKSGLPSDRFFAERPEGSVSTLKIQRTQQEDSAVYLCASSLATEGAYGYTFGSGTRLTVV.

The rearrangement uses TRBV7-9 and TRBJ2-5, with D perhaps matching TRBD2 (6 bases). The germline V and J ends were trimmed by 5 bases and 5 bases, with 15 bases remaining between them. This CDR3 comprises 14 residues. Germline-derived CDR1 and CDR2 are SEHNR and FQNEAQ (reference sequence). CDR3 DNA sequence: TGTGCCAGCAGCCAAGCTAGGAGGGACGAGACCCAGTACTTC. Its protein is CASSQARRDETQYF.

The rearrangement links TRBV12-3 or TRBV12-4 to TRBJ2-3; 9 positions match TRBD1. The CDR3 has 15 amino acids. V lost 5 bases to trimming and J lost 9 bases; unmatched junction nucleotides: 12. CDR3 sequence: CASSPHRGRRSTQYF. DNA for the CDR3: TGTGCCAGCAGTCCCCACAGGGGGCGCCGATCCACGCAGTATTTT.

The J gene is TRBJ2-6, the V gene TRBV19; D is perhaps TRBD1 or TRBD2 (5 bases each). Germline V gene lookup returns CDR1 LNHDA and CDR2 SQIVND (reference sequence). CDR3 length equals 17 residues. Trimming removed 1 base at V and 0 bases at J, with 10 bases between. The CDR3 is CASSIATGTSGANVLTF. DNA of the CDR3: TGTGCCAGTAGTATAGCGACCGGGACCTCTGGGGCCAACGTCCTGACTTTC. Supplemented by reference TRBV19 and TRBJ2-6, the full variable domain reads DGGITQSPKYLFRKEGQNVTLSCEQNLNHDAMYWYRQDPGQGLRLIYYSQIVNDFQKGDIAEGYSVSREKKESFPLTVTSAQKNPTAFYLCASSIATGTSGANVLTFGAGSRLTVL.

This clonotype was observed a handful of times. The chain recombines TRBV12-3 or TRBV12-4 with TRBJ2-5, with 16 bases that match TRBD2. This CDR3 has 17 residues. V shed 6 bases and J 3 bases; nucleotides not matched to a gene: 7. Here the CDR3 DNA reads TGTGCCAGCAGCACGGGACTAGCGGGGGGGATTGAAGAGACCCAGTACTTC. It specifies CASSTGLAGGIEETQYF.

The sample holds a few counts of this clonotype. The chain links TRBV5-1 to TRBJ1-6, with D uncertain. Germline loops: CDR1 SGHRS, CDR2 YFSETQ. This CDR3 has 15 residues. The ends were cut back, 6 bases at V and 3 bases at J, with 13 bases in the middle. CDR3 sequence: CASTDAGFYNSPLHF. Written as DNA, the CDR3 is TGCGCCAGCACCGACGCAGGTTTCTATAATTCACCCCTCCACTTT.

There are a few counts of this clonotype. The chain has TRBV5-1 and TRBJ2-7; perhaps D is TRBD1 or TRBD2 (5 bases each). CDR1 and CDR2 (germline): SGHRS, YFSETQ. V was cut by 1 base and J by 3 bases, with 11 bases left in between. The CDR3 is 14 residues long. The CDR3 coding sequence is TGCGCCAGCAGCTTGCCAGGGACCGACTACGAGCAGTACTTC. The encoded protein is CASSLPGTDYEQYF. The whole variable domain, remainder taken from reference TRBV5-1 and TRBJ2-7, is KAGVTQTPRYLIKTRGQQVTLSCSPISGHRSVSWYQQTPGQGLQFLFEYFSETQRNKGNFPGRFSGRQFSNSRSEMNVSTLELGDSALYLCASSLPGTDYEQYFGPGTRLTVT.

This clonotype was counted many times. The CDR3 loop reads CASSPNPRETQYF. In DNA, the CDR3 is TGTGCCAGCAGCCCCAACCCCCGGGAGACCCAGTACTTC. The chain employs TRBV7-2 and TRBJ2-5, with D unclear. Germline V gene data show CDR1 as SGHTA and CDR2 as FQGNSA. V lost 5 bases and J 5 bases, leaving 12 bases between the germline ends. CDR3 length: 13 amino acids. The full variable domain, with the rest looked up from reference TRBV7-2 and TRBJ2-5, is GAGVSQSPSNKVTEKGKDVELRCDPISGHTALYWYRQSLGQGLEFLIYFQGNSAPDKSGLPSDRFSAERTGGSVSTLTIQRTQQEDSAVYLCASSPNPRETQYFGPGTRLLVL.

This clonotype was seen a few times. The chain uses TRBV7-9 and TRBJ2-3; a possible D gene is TRBD1 (7 bases). CDR3 size: 15 residues. Germline assignment: CDR1 SEHNR and CDR2 FQNEAQ (reference sequence). V lost 5 bases, J lost 3 bases, and 15 bases lay in between. The CDR3, as DNA: TGTGCCAGCAGCGCCCAGGGGGGTGTTACAGATACGCAGTATTTT. Its translation is CASSAQGGVTDTQYF.